This T cell receptor beta chain appears in the sequencing data of a study of blood T cell repertoires in COVID-19. The protocol was immunoSEQ multiplex PCR, while the TCRdb copy is restricted to in-frame clones and leaves out a portion. Of 200,000 to 250,000 clones listed, approximately 80% are singletons. This clonotype was obtained from a human donor in a cohort sampled during active COVID-19. Sequenced: peripheral blood.

CDR3 in DNA: TGTGCCAGCAGTGGCTCCGGGACATTTCGGTTGGACACTGAAGCTTTCTTT. Its translation is CASSGSGTFRLDTEAFF. V is TRBV6-1 and J is TRBJ1-1, with D possibly being TRBD1 (6 bases). Trimming stripped 4 bases from V and 3 bases from J, with 21 bases between. The CDR3 sequence is 17 residues long. CDR1 and CDR2 (germline): MNHNS, SASEGT.